The entry below describes one TCR beta chain. Its specificity is unknown. Measured with immunoSEQ multiplex PCR; TCRdb has only the in-frame clones, and not every one. The table lists roughly 36,000 clones, around 89% of them singletons. The sample originates from a study of PD-L1 blockade in urothelial cancer. Turning to the study itself: Once treatment had started, blood was analyzed at 3 weeks (second dose) and again at 6 weeks. The median number of T cells present in blood samples was 141,255. Points from the study as a whole: Blood clones associated with the tumor expanded more at 3 weeks in durable-benefit patients.

Trimming took 1 base from V and 1 from J; bases not matched to a gene: 6. The CDR3 has 17 residues. CDR1 and CDR2 from the germline V gene are LGHNA and YNFKEQ. This sequence joins TRBV4-2 and TRBJ2-1; TRBD2 matches at 8 bases. The sequence derives from a man between 60 and 75 years old with urothelial cancer. The sequences come from PBMCs, collected around atezolizumab (anti-PD-L1) treatment. The CDR3 DNA follows: TGTGCCAGCAGCCAAGCGAGGGCGGGGGGTTCCTACAATGAGCAGTTCTTC. Translation: CASSQARAGGSYNEQFF.